This TCR beta chain was obtained from a study of blood T cells in healthy people across ages. Whole-study context: Capturing about one barcoded beta molecule per two T cells was achieved by template switching.

The use of a sample-barcoded 5' primer and a J-beta primer mix characterized a second PCR of roughly 7 to 12 cycles. MiXCR was run by TCRdb on the 5' RACE reads, yielding one entry per CDR3 protein. The sample has 600,000 to 800,000 distinct CDR3 sequences, around a fifth seen once. Germline V gives CDR1 DFQATT, CDR2 SNEGSKA (reference sequence). There are 13 residues in the CDR3. V trimming: 6 bases; J trimming: 5 bases; junction bases outside the gene matches: 8. The genes are TRBV20-1 and TRBJ2-7; 9 nucleotides agree with TRBD2. The sequenced sample consisted of blood. The sequence came from a man between 65 and 79 years old in good health. The CDR3 protein is CSAPSGRSHEQYF. CDR3 in DNA: TGCAGTGCACCCAGCGGGAGGAGCCACGAGCAGTACTTC.